These 3 T cell receptor beta chains were all obtained from the same sample, sequenced in a study of OX40 agonist ivuxolimab in advanced cancers. The method behind the library was the immunoSEQ multiplex PCR assay. TCRdb holds this immuneACCESS table with in-frame rearrangements only. Some clones are missing; in checked studies, unresolved V genes explain under half, and the rest has no known cause. This sample comprises 65,000 or so clones, approximately 78% of them detected only once. Of the sample, approximately 5.2% falls within the top ten clones. The sample in question was CD4+ or CD8+ T cells sorted from blood, obtained in a trial of the OX40 agonist ivuxolimab. The source is an adult with an advanced solid tumor such as melanoma, head and neck, liver or kidney cancer.

The gene calls are TRBV5-1 and TRBJ1-6, with D perhaps TRBD1 (5 bases). CDR1 is SGHRS, CDR2 YFSETQ, per germline. The CDR3 spans 15 residues. V lost 0 bases, J lost 10 bases, and 14 bases lay in between. CDR3: CASSLGDRLGSPLHF. CDR3 nucleotide sequence: TGCGCCAGCAGCTTGGGAGACAGACTGGGATCACCCCTCCACTTT. The full variable domain, its missing parts supplied by reference TRBV5-1 and TRBJ1-6, is KAGVTQTPRYLIKTRGQQVTLSCSPISGHRSVSWYQQTPGQGLQFLFEYFSETQRNKGNFPGRFSGRQFSNSRSEMNVSTLELGDSALYLCASSLGDRLGSPLHFGNGTRLTVT.

V gene TRBV5-1 combines with J gene TRBJ2-3; the match to TRBD2 covers 9 bases. CDR1 SGHRS and CDR2 YFSETQ come from the germline V gene. The CDR3 consists of 16 residues. J was trimmed by 6 bases and V by 1 base; bases with no gene match: 9. DNA for the CDR3: TGCGCCAGCAGCTTGCAGCGGGGGGCCCCAGGGGATACGCAGTATTTT. Protein product: CASSLQRGAPGDTQYF.

This clone was seen a single time. V gene TRBV5-1 combines with J gene TRBJ1-3; 11 bases agree with TRBD1. This CDR3 is 17 amino acids long. Germline CDR1 is SGHRS and CDR2 is YFSETQ. With 4 bases clipped from V and 3 bases from J, the junction kept 9 bases outside the gene matches. The CDR3 region has the DNA TGCGCCAGCAGCGACCCTGGACAGGGGGCGTTTGGAAACACCATATATTTT. Its translation is CASSDPGQGAFGNTIYF.